This TCR beta chain is from a study of CD8 T cells in ankylosing spondylitis. Overall study findings and caveats: Eight highly homologous variants formed a TCR beta motif that appeared characteristic of ankylosing spondylitis blood.

CDR3 length equals 15 residues. Trimming at V came to 6 bases and at J to 3 bases, leaving 11 bases not matched to a gene. Per the germline V gene, CDR1 is MDHEN and CDR2 is SYDVKM. This clonotype was counted only a few times. Its antigen is unidentified. Using its own MiXCR run on the 5' RACE reads, TCRdb lists one record per CDR3 protein. The table shows about 280,000 distinct CDR3 sequences, with 15% to 25% occurring only once. This clonotype originated in a male donor with ankylosing spondylitis or in good health (not recorded which). The rearrangement joins TRBV28 to TRBJ2-7; 7 nucleotides match TRBD2. The sample consisted of blood, either unsorted or a sorted T cell fraction (not recorded which). This chain's CDR3 is CASSPLGRGNYEQYV. The CDR3, as DNA: TGTGCCAGCAGCCCCCTTGGGCGGGGGAACTACGAGCAGTACGTC.